This T cell receptor beta chain was identified during a study of identical twins (dated by TCRdb to 2015 to 2016). Regarding the complete study: TCR alpha and beta repertoires from monozygotic twins, unrelated adults of various ages and cord blood were deep-sequenced to test whether fetal clonotypes persist. To rule out contamination, replicate twin experiments were performed at different times with different library preparation protocols. Overall results and qualifications from the work: Invariant T cells such as MAIT and iNKT could partly confound zero-insertion analyses, although diverse VJ usage argued against such confounding for most clonotypes. Abundant cord blood beta clonotypes had fewer insertions, young adult naive repertoires showed a similar but weaker trend, and memory repertoires showed no such trend. A weaker excess of twin sharing was found in beta out-of-frame sequences because the signal-to-noise ratio was lowered by fewer shared sequences. Out-of-frame TCR alpha sequences shared between twins showed an excess of low generation-probability sequences compared with coincidental sharing between unrelated individuals. Recombination models systematically underestimated out-of-frame TCR alpha sharing in monozygotic twins but agreed with sharing between unrelated individuals. Because the same donors could not be followed over many years, the conclusions relied on cross-sectional statistical analysis.

CDR1 SGHAT and CDR2 FQNNGV were looked up in the germline V gene. V is cut by 4 bases and J by 2 bases, and the space between the germline ends is 17 bases. The CDR3 covers 16 residues, taking in both the cysteine and the phenylalanine. Kept here is only the CDR3 DNA, which spans 48 bases and is read in frame from base 1. This clonotype was detected a few times. The antigen it recognizes is unknown. The sample holds no much larger clone one base away, and base qualities are not on file. Receptor amplification or capture employed 5' RACE. Sequenced on an Illumina HiSeq 2000. A universal primer binding site was introduced by template switching, and a unique molecular identifier was present in the final cDNA, enabling accurate counting of TCR cDNA molecules. Specific primers in the conserved constant-segment region were used to synthesize first-strand cDNA for the TCR alpha and beta chains. To control for contamination, every cDNA library carried two barcodes: a SMART-Mk sample barcode plus Illumina barcodes. TruSeq adapter sequences, together with Illumina sample barcodes, were added in two successive PCR steps. Sequencing of the TCR alpha and beta cDNA libraries was done on the Illumina HiSeq platform using custom primers. The original pipeline was this. Unique molecular identifiers were extracted from raw reads with MiGEC, and CDR3 positions were determined with MiXCR. For each individual, recombination models were inferred using an EM algorithm with the repgenHMM and IGoR tools. The analysis of shared clonotypes was done with the tcR package in R, with sharing normalized by the product of cloneset sizes. Out-of-frame nonproductive sequences were analyzed to study raw recombination free of thymic and clonal selection effects. TCRdb handled the public reads itself, with Q25 trimming in fastp and clone calling in MiXCR, and kept productive beta chains. Every entry covers one CDR3 protein and lists the most common genes and DNA from its rows. These V and J calls derive from TCRdb rather than the authors' analysis. In this sample the table shows about 810,000 distinct CDR3 sequences, around 12% of which occur a single time. Of the sample, around 1.5% falls within the top ten clones.

All donors were healthy Caucasians. The twin cohort comprised three pairs of female monozygotic twins, all aged about 18 to 30 years. Peripheral blood mononuclear cells were the source from which RNA for the TCR libraries was isolated. These records were also assigned to another study, of yellow fever vaccine responses in identical twins. Per the second study: According to the authors, in identical twins the way T cells responded to vaccination appeared partly convergent and partly personalized. The study precisely tracked vaccine-responding T cell clones in identical twins.

The source is a woman aged 18-29 years in good health. The rearranged segments are TRBV11-2 and TRBJ2-5; the D gene remains uncertain. The specimen sequenced was PBMCs. The CDR3 here reads CASSSQTTPDQETQYF. The DNA reads as follows: TGTGCCAGCAGCTCACAAACGACCCCGGATCAAGAGACCCAGTACTTC. With the portions outside the CDR3 filled from the reference TRBV11-2 and TRBJ2-5 genes, the complete variable region becomes EAGVAQSPRYKIIEKRQSVAFWCNPISGHATLYWYQQILGQGPKLLIQFQNNGVVDDSQLPKDRFSAERLKGVDSTLKIQPAKLEDSAVYLCASSSQTTPDQETQYFGPGTRLLVL.